This is a list of T cell receptor beta chains from one sample in a study of glioma-infiltrating T cells. TCRdb analysed the multiplex PCR reads with MiXCR anew, one entry per CDR3 protein. The repertoire consists of 150,000 or so distinct CDR3 sequences, with about two fifths occurring once and the leading ten covering around 20%. What was sequenced was glioma tissue, nonneoplastic brain tissue, or PBMCs (not recorded which). All receptors come from a human donor with low-grade glioma or glioblastoma, undergoing nonglioma brain surgery, or in good health (not recorded which). CDR3s include the opening cysteine and the closing phenylalanine or tryptophan. D genes are given only for firm matches. Expanded clones are given a class, and other clones once, few, many or no size at all.

J gene,clone size,V gene,D gene,CDR3 length,CDR3 protein,CDR3 DNA
TRBJ2-1,.,TRBV4-2,.,13,CASSQGIHNEQFF,TGTGCCAGCAGCCAAGGCATCCACAATGAGCAGTTCTTC
TRBJ2-2,few,TRBV15,TRBD2,17,CATSRDFTSGSTGELFF,TGTGCCACCAGCAGAGATTTCACTAGCGGGAGCACCGGGGAGCTGTTTTTT
TRBJ2-2,.,TRBV2,.,16,CASSDSGASPTGELFF,TGTGCCAGCAGTGATTCGGGGGCCAGCCCCACCGGGGAGCTGTTTTTT
TRBJ1-1,once,TRBV30,.,11,CASGFGTEAFF,TGTGCCTCAGGGTTCGGGACTGAAGCTTTCTTT
TRBJ2-4,.,TRBV14,.,13,CASSQAEVSIQYF,TGTGCCAGCAGCCAAGCGGAAGTCAGCATTCAGTACTTC
TRBJ1-6,few,TRBV20-1,.,13,CSARRGNNSPLHF,TGCAGTGCCCGTAGGGGGAATAATTCACCCCTCCACTTT
TRBJ1-1,.,TRBV6-1,.,15,CASSSSAAGNTEAFF,.
TRBJ1-1,many,TRBV6-2/TRBV6-3,.,15,CASSYSARENTEAFF,TGTGCCAGCAGTTACTCTGCCAGAGAGAACACTGAAGCTTTCTTT
TRBJ1-5,few,TRBV20-1,.,15,CSASSGALSNQPQHF,TGCAGTGCTAGCTCAGGGGCCCTTAGCAATCAGCCCCAGCATTTT
TRBJ2-5,.,TRBV12-5,.,14,CASGLTDSPRTQYF,TGTGCTAGTGGTTTGACGGACAGTCCACGGACCCAGTACTTC
TRBJ2-1,many,TRBV15,.,14,CATSRDRGSNEQFF,TGTGCCACCAGCAGAGACCGAGGTTCCAATGAGCAGTTCTTC
TRBJ2-1,few,TRBV20-1,TRBD2,14,CSAIGLAGYNEQFF,TGCAGTGCTATCGGACTAGCGGGGTACAATGAGCAGTTCTTC
TRBJ1-4,.,TRBV20-1,TRBD1,15,CSVRGAGTANEKLFF,TGCAGTGTTAGGGGCGCCGGGACAGCTAATGAAAAACTGTTTTTT
TRBJ2-1,.,TRBV20-1,TRBD1,15,CSARGTGAFKNEQFF,TGCAGTGCTAGAGGGACAGGGGCGTTCAAAAATGAGCAGTTCTTC
TRBJ2-7,.,TRBV6-5,.,15,CASSHLREIGYEKYF,TGTGCCAGCAGCCACCTCAGGGAAATAGGCTACGAGAAGTACTTC
TRBJ2-1,.,TRBV19,.,16,CASSIEGHSGGNEQFF,TGTGCCAGTAGTATTGAAGGACACTCTGGGGGGAATGAGCAGTTCTTC
TRBJ2-5,.,TRBV7-2,TRBD2,17,CASSLWATSGAQETQYF,TGTGCCAGCAGCTTATGGGCGACTAGCGGGGCTCAAGAGACCCAGTACTTC
TRBJ2-5,.,TRBV2,.,13,CASSADYQETQYF,TGTGCCAGCAGTGCGGACTATCAAGAGACCCAGTACTTC
TRBJ2-3,few,TRBV18,TRBD2,14,CASSPGTSGDTQYF,TGTGCCAGCTCACCTGGGACTAGCGGGGATACGCAGTATTTT
TRBJ2-3,.,TRBV3-1,.,13,CASSVRREDTQYF,TGTGCCAGCAGCGTGAGGCGCGAAGATACGCAGTATTTT
TRBJ1-5,.,TRBV2,TRBD1,13,CASRGQGGQPQHF,TGTGCCAGCAGGGGACAGGGAGGTCAGCCCCAGCATTTT
TRBJ2-1,.,TRBV7-2,TRBD1,15,CASSLTRTGNNEQFF,TGTGCCAGCAGCCTTACAAGGACAGGGAACAATGAGCAGTTCTTC
TRBJ1-4,few,TRBV6-1,.,15,CATNVQQGTNEKLFF,TGTGCCACCAATGTGCAACAGGGAACTAATGAAAAACTGTTTTTT
TRBJ2-1,few,TRBV27,.,14,CASSSNQGYNEQFF,TGTGCCAGCAGTTCAAACCAGGGTTACAATGAGCAGTTCTTC
TRBJ2-2,once,TRBV27,.,12,CASSLLGGELFF,TGTGCCAGCAGTTTGTTGGGCGGGGAGCTGTTTTTT
TRBJ2-3,few,TRBV5-1,TRBD2,15,CASSLEDGGTDTQYF,TGCGCCAGCAGCTTGGAGGACGGGGGGACAGATACGCAGTATTTT
TRBJ2-3,few,TRBV19,TRBD2,17,CASSISISGIGTDTQYF,TGTGCCAGTAGTATATCCATCAGCGGGATCGGCACAGATACGCAGTATTTT
TRBJ1-5,few,TRBV6-6,.,15,CASSYSGGGNQPQHF,TGTGCCAGCAGTTACTCGGGAGGGGGCAATCAGCCCCAGCATTTT
TRBJ1-2,.,TRBV2,.,13,CASSENSYYGYTF,TGTGCCAGCAGTGAAAACTCTTACTATGGCTACACCTTC
TRBJ2-3,.,TRBV7-2,TRBD2,15,CASSVRRESTDTQYF,TGTGCCAGCAGCGTGAGGCGGGAGTCAACAGATACGCAGTATTTT
TRBJ2-7,.,TRBV20-1,.,11,CSVGDTYEQYF,TGCAGTGTCGGAGATACCTACGAGCAGTACTTC
TRBJ1-1,few,TRBV11-2,TRBD1,13,CASSLDLTGEAFF,TGTGCCAGCAGCTTAGACCTGACAGGGGAAGCTTTCTTT
TRBJ1-2,.,TRBV7-2,.,15,CASSLTPGANYGYTF,TGTGCCAGCAGCTTAACCCCGGGGGCCAACTATGGCTACACCTTC
TRBJ2-2,.,TRBV7-9,.,15,CASSYITGYTGELFF,TGTGCCAGCAGCTATATAACAGGCTACACCGGGGAGCTGTTTTTT
TRBJ2-3,.,TRBV6-1,TRBD2,15,CASSLSGASTDTQYF,TGTGCCAGCAGCCTTAGCGGGGCAAGCACAGATACGCAGTATTTT
TRBJ2-7,few,TRBV20-1,.,11,CSALGVREQYF,TGCAGTGCCCTTGGAGTCCGGGAGCAGTACTTC
TRBJ2-3,.,TRBV27,.,13,CASSWGSTDTQYF,TGTGCCAGCAGCTGGGGTTCCACAGATACGCAGTATTTT
TRBJ2-7,few,TRBV20-1,.,13,CSARLDRTYEQYF,TGCAGTGCTAGATTGGACAGAACCTACGAGCAGTACTTC
TRBJ1-2,.,TRBV27,.,13,CASSPGAPARYTF,TGTGCCAGCAGTCCTGGGGCTCCCGCACGATACACCTTC
TRBJ1-5,once,TRBV19,.,15,CASSDSPYSNQPQHF,TGTGCCAGTAGTGACAGCCCCTATAGCAATCAGCCCCAGCATTTT
TRBJ1-1,.,TRBV7-6,TRBD1,16,CASSLSGTGLNTEAFF,TGTGCCAGCAGTTTGTCCGGGACAGGCCTAAACACTGAAGCTTTCTTT
TRBJ1-1,.,TRBV7-2,TRBD1,13,CASTRDWDSEAFF,TGTGCCAGCACTCGTGATTGGGACAGTGAAGCTTTCTTT
TRBJ2-7,.,TRBV20-1,TRBD1,11,CSASQDRIQYF,TGCAGTGCTTCCCAGGACAGGATTCAGTACTTC
TRBJ2-1,few,TRBV6-1,TRBD2,15,CASSNSGSSYNEQFF,TGTGCCAGCAGTAATAGCGGGAGCTCCTACAATGAGCAGTTCTTC
TRBJ1-5,.,TRBV7-2,TRBD1,15,CASSLRDRAYQPQHF,TGTGCCAGCAGCTTAAGGGACAGGGCGTATCAGCCCCAGCATTTT